This TCR beta chain was captured by sequencing in a study of cytotoxic CD8 clonotypes in ibrutinib-treated CLL. A single count supports this clone. CDR1 is MDHEN, CDR2 SYDVKM, per germline. The ends were cut back, 5 bases at V and 7 bases at J, with 21 bases in the middle. The CDR3 is 15 amino acids. Using immunoSEQ multiplex PCR, the repertoire was profiled, and TCRdb retains in-frame clones only, with some absent. The data show about 140,000 clones, about 91% seen once. The receptor's source is a human donor with chronic lymphocytic leukemia. The material sequenced was PBMCs, taken after 12 months of ibrutinib treatment. This sequence joins TRBV28 and TRBJ2-7; a weak D match, TRBD2 (6 bases). The CDR3 region is CASSGTRGKTGEQYF. In nucleotides, the CDR3 is TGTGCCAGCAGTGGGACTCGGGGCAAAACGGGTGAGCAGTACTTC.